Following are 7 T cell receptor beta chains from one sample sequenced in a study of cytomegalovirus exposure and HLA in healthy donors. PCR primers comprised 60 Vbeta and 13 Jbeta primers. TCRdb's table, derived via immunoSEQ multiplex PCR, lists solely in-frame clones and lacks some. The table records about 84,000 clones, 78% of them present only once. The specimen sequenced was PBMCs. The receptors here all came from a male donor in good health and CMV-seropositive.

The CDR3, as DNA: TGTGCCAGCAGCTTGGCCGCGGGGGCTAACTATGGCTACACCTTC. Protein: CASSLAAGANYGYTF. This sequence joins TRBV5-6 and TRBJ1-2; a possible D gene is TRBD1 (5 bases). The CDR3 has 15 residues. V was pared by 0 bases and J by 0 bases, with 9 bases between. Germline V gene data show CDR1 as SGHDT and CDR2 as YYEEEE. Based on the CDR3 plus reference TRBV5-6 and TRBJ1-2, the full variable domain is DAGVTQSPTHLIKTRGQQVTLRCSPKSGHDTVSWYQQALGQGPQFIFQYYEEEERQRGNFPDRFSGHQFPNYSSELNVNALLLGDSALYLCASSLAAGANYGYTFGSGTRLTVV.

In this sample, this clone turned up once. The chain has TRBV5-1 and TRBJ2-5; 7 bases are shared with TRBD2. Trimming removed 2 bases from V and 4 bases from J; junction bases left unmatched: 8. The CDR3 has 15 amino acids. Germline V lookup: CDR1 SGHRS, CDR2 YFSETQ. The chain's CDR3 is CASSFARRERETQYF. The CDR3 DNA follows: TGCGCCAGCAGCTTTGCACGGCGGGAGAGAGAGACCCAGTACTTC.

Here the CDR3 reads CASTLLYNEQFF. CDR3 nucleotide sequence: TGCGCCAGCACCCTCCTCTACAATGAGCAGTTCTTC. The chain is built from TRBV10-1 and TRBJ2-1; D uncertain. The CDR3 sequence is 12 residues long. CDR1 and CDR2 from the germline V gene are WNHNN and SYGVQD (reference sequence). With 7 bases removed from V and 3 bases from J, the gap between germline ends came to 7 bases.

This clone was seen a few times. The gene calls are TRBV4-2 and TRBJ2-7, with D maybe TRBD1 (5 bases). The CDR3 is 14 amino acids. V was pared by 1 base and J by 1 base, with 8 bases between. Germline V gene data show CDR1 as LGHNA and CDR2 as YNFKEQ. The CDR3 DNA reads TGTGCCAGCAGCCAAGCAAGGGGTTCCTACGAGCAGTACTTC. Its protein is CASSQARGSYEQYF.

For the CDR3, the DNA is TGTGCCAGCAGACCCGACAGGGGTAACACTGAAGCTTTCTTT. Translating gives CASRPDRGNTEAFF. The V call is TRBV21-1, the J call TRBJ1-1; the DNA was not compared with TRBD1, the D call given in the table. TRBV21-1 is shown as a pseudogene. This CDR3 is 14 amino acids long.

There are a few counts of this clone. The chain carries TRBV9 and TRBJ2-1, with 10 bases that match TRBD2. CDR3 size: 14 residues. V lost 3 bases, J lost 10 bases, and 7 bases stayed unmatched. Germline V gene sequence: CDR1 SGDLS, CDR2 YYNGEE. The CDR3 sequence is CASSAGTSAREQFF. In DNA, the CDR3 is TGTGCCAGCAGCGCCGGGACTAGCGCGAGGGAGCAGTTCTTC.

V and J are TRBV15 and TRBJ1-2; tentative D call: TRBD1 (5 bases). Per germline, CDR1 LNHNV and CDR2 YYDKDF (reference sequence). Trimming pared 0 bases from V and 7 bases from J, leaving 12 bases between. The length of the CDR3 is 14 residues. The CDR3 coding sequence is TGTGCCACCAGCAGAGATCTTGCGGGGGTTGGCTACACCTTC. It encodes CATSRDLAGVGYTF. The whole variable domain, filled in from reference TRBV15 and TRBJ1-2, reads DAMVIQNPRYQVTQFGKPVTLSCSQTLNHNVMYWYQQKSSQAPKLLFHYYDKDFNNEADTPDNFQSRRPNTSFCFLDIRSPGLGDTAMYLCATSRDLAGVGYTFGSGTRLTVV.